The next 14 T cell receptor beta chains were all read from a single sample in a study of shared clonotypes between healthy human individuals. Repertoires were generated with immunoSEQ multiplex PCR, while TCRdb's copy carries only in-frame clones and drops some. There are about 340,000 clones in the sample; more than 60% occur only once, and over 9.5% lies in the top ten. The source material was memory CD4+ T cells sorted from blood. This sample's subset: CD45RA-negative fraction. These receptors all come from a man aged 25-45 years in good health.

The chain links TRBV19 to TRBJ2-7; tentatively, D is TRBD1 (6 bases). Germline CDR1 is LNHDA and CDR2 is SQIVND (reference sequence). Trimming shortened V by 5 bases and J by 2 bases, and 13 bases separated the two germline ends. The CDR3 runs to 14 residues. CDR3 in DNA: TGTGCCAGTAGTCCCGCCCGGGACACCTACGAGCAGTACTTC. It translates to CASSPARDTYEQYF.

The chain has TRBV7-2 and TRBJ2-2; no definite D call. The V gene lost 0 bases and the J gene lost 3 bases, with 8 bases spanning the gap. Germline V gene lookup returns CDR1 SGHTA and CDR2 FQGNSA. The CDR3 is made up of 15 amino acids. Written as DNA, the CDR3 is TGTGCCAGCAGCTTAGCAAATCTAGACACCGGGGAGCTGTTTTTT. Its protein is CASSLANLDTGELFF.

The chain uses TRBV19 and TRBJ2-2; D is undetermined. The CDR3 has 14 amino acids. Trimming removed 3 bases at V and 6 bases at J, with 11 bases between. From germline, CDR1 is LNHDA and CDR2 SQIVND (reference sequence). DNA of the CDR3: TGTGCCAGTAGTATGCGACCTCAGTCCGGGGAGCTGTTTTTT. Translation: CASSMRPQSGELFF.

This clone was seen once. The chain is built from TRBV29-1 and TRBJ2-3, with D perhaps matching TRBD2 (5 bases). V was clipped by 4 bases and J by 4 bases, with 18 bases between them. The CDR3 extends over 15 amino acids. The germline V gene encodes CDR1 SQVTM and CDR2 ANQGSEA. The DNA for the CDR3 is TGCAGCGTTGGCGCCAGGAGGAGTTCGGCAGATACGCAGTATTTT. Translation gives CSVGARRSSADTQYF.

The chain recombines TRBV18 with TRBJ1-1, with no clear D. Germline V gene lookup returns CDR1 KGHSH and CDR2 LQKENI. Between the trimmed V and J ends, which lost 3 bases and 4 bases, there was a span of 12 bases. The CDR3 contains 14 residues. The CDR3 protein is CASSPARWGTEAFF. As DNA, the CDR3 is TGTGCCAGCTCACCGGCCCGATGGGGCACTGAAGCTTTCTTT. Looking up the rest from reference TRBV18 and TRBJ1-1 gives the full variable domain: NAGVMQNPRHLVRRRGQEARLRCSPMKGHSHVYWYRQLPEEGLKFMVYLQKENIIDESGMPKERFSAEFPKEGPSILRIQQVVRGDSAAYFCASSPARWGTEAFFGQGTRLTVV.

This chain connects TRBV29-1 to TRBJ2-3; D is unresolved. The CDR3 has 11 residues. CDR1 SQVTM and CDR2 ANQGSEA come from the germline V gene. The V gene lost 3 bases and the J gene lost 2 bases, with 3 bases spanning the gap. CDR3 in amino acids: CSVEATDTQYF. The CDR3 DNA reads TGCAGCGTTGAGGCCACAGATACGCAGTATTTT.

The chain uses TRBV28 and TRBJ1-4, with D possibly being TRBD1 (5 bases). V was pared by 5 bases and J by 2 bases, with 12 bases between. Germline-derived CDR1 and CDR2 are MDHEN and SYDVKM. The CDR3 is made up of 15 amino acids. Written as DNA, the CDR3 is TGTGCCAGCAGTCCATATGGGGGGACTAATGAAAAACTGTTTTTT. Its protein is CASSPYGGTNEKLFF. The variable domain in full, completed from reference TRBV28 and TRBJ1-4, reads DVKVTQSSRYLVKRTGEKVFLECVQDMDHENMFWYRQDPGLGLRLIYFSYDVKMKEKGDIPEGYSVSREKKERFSLILESASTNQTSMYLCASSPYGGTNEKLFFGSGTQLSVL.

The CDR3 loop reads CASSYDGEQYF. The CDR3 DNA reads as TGTGCCAGCAGTTACGACGGCGAGCAGTACTTC. The chain couples TRBV6-5 to TRBJ2-7; D is unresolved. Germline CDR1 reads MNHEY; CDR2 reads SVGAGI. The CDR3 covers 11 residues. V was shortened by 2 bases and J by 6 bases, with 5 bases between the two germline ends.

Of note for this clone: Distinct nucleotide sequences in the sample also encode this CDR3. The gene calls are TRBV5-1 and TRBJ2-5, with 8 bases fitting TRBD1. From germline, CDR1 is SGHRS and CDR2 YFSETQ. V lost 0 bases and J lost 3; bases outside the gene matches: 1. The CDR3 has 14 residues. The CDR3 sequence: CASSLGTGKETQYF. The CDR3 DNA reads as TGCGCCAGCAGCTTGGGGACAGGGAAAGAGACCCAGTACTTC.

The rearrangement joins TRBV6-5 to TRBJ2-7; a weak D match, TRBD2 (6 bases). CDR3 size: 15 residues. V lost 3 bases and J 3 bases, leaving 15 bases between the germline ends. CDR1 is MNHEY and CDR2 is SVGAGI in the germline V gene. The DNA for the CDR3 is TGTGCCAGCAGTTATAACCGGGACTGGTACTACGAGCAGTACTTC. Its translation is CASSYNRDWYYEQYF.

The chain joins TRBV28 to TRBJ2-7; 8 bases align to TRBD1. This CDR3 is built from 14 residues. Germline lookup yields CDR1 MDHEN and CDR2 SYDVKM. The ends lost 4 bases at V and 4 bases at J; junction bases unmatched: 6. CDR3 nucleotide sequence: TGTGCCAGCAGTTCTACAGGGGGGCGGTACGAGCAGTACTTC. Translating gives CASSSTGGRYEQYF.

V is TRBV5-1 and J is TRBJ2-3; the D is unclear. Germline CDR1 and CDR2: SGHRS and YFSETQ. Trimming took off 3 bases at V and 0 bases at J, with 14 bases between the two ends. CDR3 length equals 16 residues. The CDR3 nucleotides read TGCGCCAGCAGCTCCGGTTTGGCAGAGAGCACAGATACGCAGTATTTT. Its translation: CASSSGLAESTDTQYF.

The V call is TRBV11-2, the J call TRBJ1-1, with a possible D match to TRBD1 (6 bases). This CDR3 contains 16 residues. The V and J ends lost 0 bases and 4 bases respectively, with 15 bases between them. Per germline, CDR1 SGHAT and CDR2 FQNNGV. Here the CDR3 DNA reads TGTGCCAGCAGCTTAGAAGGGGGGCACGGCTTCACTGAAGCTTTCTTT. Translating gives CASSLEGGHGFTEAFF.

CDR3 coding DNA: TGCGCCAGCAGCTTTCGGACTAGCGGGATGACCGGGGAGCTGTTTTTT. Protein product: CASSFRTSGMTGELFF. The chain links TRBV10-1 to TRBJ2-2, with 12 positions matching TRBD2. Trimming took 6 bases from V and 5 from J; bases not matched to a gene: 7. CDR3 length equals 16 residues. Germline V CDR1 and CDR2: WNHNN, SYGVQD (reference sequence).